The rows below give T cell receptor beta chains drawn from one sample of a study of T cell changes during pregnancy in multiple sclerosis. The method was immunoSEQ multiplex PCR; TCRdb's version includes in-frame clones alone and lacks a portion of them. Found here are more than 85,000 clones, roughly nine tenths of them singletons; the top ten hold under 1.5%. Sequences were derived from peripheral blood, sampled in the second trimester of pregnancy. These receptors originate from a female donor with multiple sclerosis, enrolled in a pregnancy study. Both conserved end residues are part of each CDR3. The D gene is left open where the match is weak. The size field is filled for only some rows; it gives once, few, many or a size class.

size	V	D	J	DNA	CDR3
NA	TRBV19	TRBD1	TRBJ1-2	TGTGCCAGTAGTGAGGGACAGGGAGCAGGTGGCTACACCTTC	CASSEGQGAGGYTF
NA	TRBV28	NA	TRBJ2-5	TGTGCCAGCTTTGGGTCGGGGGTCCGAGAGACCCAGTACTTC	CASFGSGVRETQYF
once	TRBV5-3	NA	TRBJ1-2	TGTGCCACCTACACCCCGACCCGAGGGAACTATGGCTACACCTTC	CATYTPTRGNYGYTF
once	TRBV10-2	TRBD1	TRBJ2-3	TGCGCCAGCAGTGAGTCGAGAGACAGGGGCACCTTCACAGATACGCAGTATTTT	CASSESRDRGTFTDTQYF
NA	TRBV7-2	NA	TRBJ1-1	TGTGCCAGCAGCTCCATGGCACAGAACACTGAAGCTTTCTTT	CASSSMAQNTEAFF
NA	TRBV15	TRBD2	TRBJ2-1	TGTGCCACCAGCAGAGAGAGGGCTCTAGCGGCCTACAATGAGCAGTTCTTC	CATSRERALAAYNEQFF
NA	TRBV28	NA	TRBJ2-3	TGTGCCAGCAGTCTCCCGGGAGCCCCCAATACGCAGTATTTT	CASSLPGAPNTQYF
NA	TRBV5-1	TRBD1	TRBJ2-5	TGCGCCAGCAGCTTGGTTGGACAGGGGCTTGGAGAGACCCAGTACTTC	CASSLVGQGLGETQYF
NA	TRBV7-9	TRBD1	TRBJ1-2	TGTGCCAGCAGCACCGGGACAGGGGTCCACTATGGCTACACCTTC	CASSTGTGVHYGYTF
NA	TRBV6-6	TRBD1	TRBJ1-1	TGTGCCAGCAGTCACAGGGGGTCGAACACTGAAGCTTTCTTT	CASSHRGSNTEAFF
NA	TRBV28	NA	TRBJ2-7	TGTGCCAGCAGTTTGTGGGAGCGGGTGGTCTACGAGCAGTACTTC	CASSLWERVVYEQYF
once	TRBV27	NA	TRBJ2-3	TGTGCCAGCAGTCCCAGGGGCGTGGGGACAGATACGCAGTATTTT	CASSPRGVGTDTQYF
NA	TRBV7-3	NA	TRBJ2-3	TGTGCCAGCAGCCCTAACAGGGCTGGCGCAGATACGCAGTATTTT	CASSPNRAGADTQYF
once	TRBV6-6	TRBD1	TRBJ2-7	TGTGCCAGCAGTTACTCGGACAGGTACTACGAGCAGTACTTC	CASSYSDRYYEQYF
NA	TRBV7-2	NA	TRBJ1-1	TGTGCCAGCAGTATTAGAACAAGAGGCACTGAAGCTTTCTTT	CASSIRTRGTEAFF
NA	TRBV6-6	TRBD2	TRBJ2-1	TGTGCCAGCTCGGGGGGGCATGAGCAGTTCTTC	CASSGGHEQFF
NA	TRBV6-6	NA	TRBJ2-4	TGTGCCAGCAGTTTAGGGGATCCCCTAGCCAAAAACATTCAGTACTTC	CASSLGDPLAKNIQYF
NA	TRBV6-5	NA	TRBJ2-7	TGTGCCAGCAGTTACTCTCCTAGCGAGGTTCGTTACGAGCAGTACTTC	CASSYSPSEVRYEQYF
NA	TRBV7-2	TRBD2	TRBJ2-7	TGTGCCAGCAGCTCGAACGGACTAGCGGGAGGTAGTTACGAGCAGTACTTC	CASSSNGLAGGSYEQYF
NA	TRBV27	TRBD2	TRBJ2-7	TGTGCCAGCAGTCGACTAGCGGGATCCTACGAGCAGTACTTC	CASSRLAGSYEQYF
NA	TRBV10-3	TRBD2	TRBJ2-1	TGTGCAGCCGGTACGGGAGGGATCGATGAGCAGTTCTTC	CAAGTGGIDEQFF
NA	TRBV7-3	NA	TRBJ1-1	TGTGCCAGCAGCTCCACAGGGATGAACACTGAAGCTTTCTTT	CASSSTGMNTEAFF
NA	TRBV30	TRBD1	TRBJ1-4	TGTGCCTCCTTAGTTCCGGGACAGGGTGGCGAAAAACTGTTTTTT	CASLVPGQGGEKLFF
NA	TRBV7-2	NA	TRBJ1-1	TGTGCCAGCAGCTCGTGGCCCCGAACGAACACTGAAGCTTTCTTT	CASSSWPRTNTEAFF
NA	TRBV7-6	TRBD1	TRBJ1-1	TGTGCCAGCAGCCCTAGTCCCGGGACAGGGTTGAACACTGAAGCTTTCTTT	CASSPSPGTGLNTEAFF
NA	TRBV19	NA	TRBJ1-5	TGTGCCAGTAGTATAGACACAGCAAATCAGCCCCAGCATTTT	CASSIDTANQPQHF
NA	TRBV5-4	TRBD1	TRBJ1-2	TGTGCCAGCAGCTCACCGGGACAGGGCCAGTATGACTACACCTTC	CASSSPGQGQYDYTF
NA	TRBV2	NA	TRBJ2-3	TGTGCCAGCAGCCCACAGGCTAGCACAGATACGCAGTATTTT	CASSPQASTDTQYF
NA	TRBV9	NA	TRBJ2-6	TGTGCCAGCGGGGCCGGGCTCGGGGCCAACGTCCTGACTTTC	CASGAGLGANVLTF
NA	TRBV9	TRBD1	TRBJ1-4	TGTGCCAGCAGCCCCGGGACAGGGGAGAATGGTGAAAAACTGTTTTTT	CASSPGTGENGEKLFF
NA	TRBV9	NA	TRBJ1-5	TGTGCCAGCAGCGTAGCCGGGGACAATCAGCCCCAGCATTTT	CASSVAGDNQPQHF
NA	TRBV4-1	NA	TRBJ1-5	TGCGCCAGCAGCCAAGGTAGGGAGCAGCCCCAGCATTTT	CASSQGREQPQHF
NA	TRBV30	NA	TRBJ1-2	TGTGCCTGGAGTGCGCTAGGGGGCTATGGCTACACCTTC	CAWSALGGYGYTF
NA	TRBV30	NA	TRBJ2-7	TGTGCCTGGATGAGTCAGGCCACCTATCCATACGAGCAGTACTTC	CAWMSQATYPYEQYF
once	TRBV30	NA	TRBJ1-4	TGTGCCTGGAGTGGCCAGGGCAGGGGCGTAGAAAAACTGTTTTTT	CAWSGQGRGVEKLFF
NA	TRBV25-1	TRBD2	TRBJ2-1	TGTGCCAGCCGGGGGACTAGCGGGGGCTACAATGAGCAGTTCTTC	CASRGTSGGYNEQFF